This TCR beta chain was recorded in a study of OX40 agonist ivuxolimab in advanced cancers. General study results and limits: Compared with others, partial responders at 0.1-3.0 mg/kg displayed clonal expansion among the lowest.

Notes on this clone: The antigen is not known.

The repertoire was sequenced with immunoSEQ multiplex PCR; TCRdb's copy has only in-frame clones and lacks some. The data show approximately 79,000 clones, 85% to 90% seen once. The timepoints at which blood was sampled were baseline, cycle 4 day 1, and cycle 7 day 1. Germline CDR1 and CDR2: SGHRS and YFSETQ. The CDR3 has 16 residues. V shed 3 bases and J 1 base; nucleotides not matched to a gene: 7. The sample here was CD4+ or CD8+ T cells sorted from blood, taken in a trial of the OX40 agonist ivuxolimab. The chain has TRBV5-1 and TRBJ1-1, with TRBD1 identical over 9 bases. This TCR was sampled from an adult with an advanced solid tumor such as melanoma, head and neck, liver or kidney cancer. In nucleotides, the CDR3 is TGCGCCAGCAGCTCGGACCTGGGACAGGGGAACACTGAAGCTTTCTTT. It yields the protein CASSSDLGQGNTEAFF.